This TCR beta chain stems from a study of control samples from healthy donors and cancer patients. Germline-derived CDR1 and CDR2 are SQVTM and ANQGSEA. The CDR3 extends over 12 amino acids. V was cut by 0 bases and J by 5 bases, with 8 bases left in between. Clones were read by immunoSEQ multiplex PCR, and TCRdb kept only the in-frame ones, dropping some. The sample has 100,000 to 150,000 clones, 80% to 95% seen once. This TCR came from a man aged 40-49 years in good health. Material for sequencing was blood. The chain couples TRBV29-1 to TRBJ2-7; no firm D call. The DNA for the CDR3 is TGCAGCGTTGAAGACAACGTGGACGAGCAGTACTTC. Protein: CSVEDNVDEQYF.